Sequencing of this T cell receptor beta chain was carried out in a study of T cell repertoires in cytomegalovirus infection. Study details: CMV epitopes used comprised recently identified HLA-C-restricted ones and well-studied HLA-B-restricted ones. Public TCR beta signature analysis indicated the presence of both CMV infection and matching HLA type. The study's findings and limits: HLA-C-restricted CMV-specific TCR beta clonotypes were dominant in the ex vivo response.

Remarks on this clonotype: Its specificity is not known.

TCRdb ran MiXCR on the reads and lists one entry per CDR3 protein. The sample has around 85,000 distinct CDR3 sequences; about half are singletons. V was trimmed by 7 bases and J by 0 bases, leaving 15 bases between them. Germline CDR1 and CDR2: LNHDA and SQIVND (reference sequence). The CDR3 runs to 16 residues. This chain uses TRBV19 with TRBJ2-2; D not resolved. This material consisted of CD8+ T cells from cultured PBMCs, taken from culture after CMV antigen stimulation. This clonotype was obtained from a human donor in good health (CMV status not recorded). Some clones in this sample may be carry-over from other donors' samples. The CDR3 loop reads CASTLDRLANTGELFF. In nucleotides, the CDR3 is TGTGCCAGTACCCTGGACCGCCTTGCGAACACCGGGGAGCTGTTTTTT.